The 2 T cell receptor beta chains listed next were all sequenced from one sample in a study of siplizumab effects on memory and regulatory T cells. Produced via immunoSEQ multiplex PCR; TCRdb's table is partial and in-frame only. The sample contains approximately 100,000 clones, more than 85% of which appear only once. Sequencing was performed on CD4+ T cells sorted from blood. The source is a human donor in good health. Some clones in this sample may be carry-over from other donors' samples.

The CDR3 reads CASSPSSDRQFF. Written as DNA, the CDR3 is TGTGCCAGCTCACCCTCTAGCGATAGGCAGTTCTTC. The V call is TRBV18, the J call TRBJ2-1; TRBD2 is a possible D gene (6 bases). Germline V CDR1 and CDR2: KGHSH, LQKENI. Trimming left V 3 bases short and J 12 bases short, with 12 bases between. The CDR3 runs 12 residues.

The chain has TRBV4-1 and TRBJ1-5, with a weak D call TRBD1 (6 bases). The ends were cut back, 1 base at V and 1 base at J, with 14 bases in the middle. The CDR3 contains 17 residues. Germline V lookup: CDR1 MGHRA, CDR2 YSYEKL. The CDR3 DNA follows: TGCGCCAGCAGCCAAGGGATAGGGCAGGGGAGCAATCAGCCCCAGCATTTT. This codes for CASSQGIGQGSNQPQHF.